These 25 T cell receptor beta chains originate from one sample sequenced in a study of T cells in Graves' hyperthyroidism and ophthalmopathy. Regions amplified from RNA transcripts were the TCR beta CDR3 regions. TCR CDR3 underwent first-round RT-PCR with the HTBI primer set. TCRdb reprocessed the multiplex PCR reads with MiXCR, giving one entry per CDR3 protein. The data contain approximately 570,000 distinct CDR3 sequences, just under 20% of them singletons. The sequencing sample was made of blood. These receptors all come from a man aged 40-49 years with Graves' ophthalmopathy.

This clonotype was picked up a small number of times. This chain joins TRBV29-1 and TRBJ1-2, with D maybe TRBD1 (5 bases). Germline values: CDR1 SQVTM, CDR2 ANQGSEA. The CDR3 has 13 amino acids. V dropped 1 base and J dropped 7 bases, with 13 bases sitting between them. The CDR3 protein is CSVEVLAGAGYTF. CDR3 DNA sequence: TGCAGCGTTGAAGTGCTGGCCGGGGCTGGCTACACCTTC.

This clonotype was picked up many times. The CDR3 reads CASSLLGTWGEQYF. The CDR3 DNA is TGTGCCAGCAGTTTGCTCGGGACCTGGGGCGAGCAGTACTTC. This sequence joins TRBV12-3 or TRBV12-4 and TRBJ2-7; the D gene could be TRBD1 or TRBD2 (5 bases each). V lost 3 bases and J 6 bases, leaving 15 bases between the germline ends. CDR3 length equals 14 residues.

There are many counts of this clonotype. The chain combines TRBV18 with TRBJ2-3; D gene ambiguous. Germline CDR1 reads KGHSH; CDR2 reads LQKENI. The V end lost 0 bases, the J end lost 0 bases, and 7 bases lay between the germline ends. The CDR3 consists of 15 residues. This chain's CDR3 is CASSPPGPSTDTQYF. The CDR3, as DNA: TGTGCCAGCTCACCACCAGGGCCTAGCACAGATACGCAGTATTTT.

This clonotype showed up just a few times. The V call is TRBV20-1, the J call TRBJ2-1; either TRBD1 or TRBD2 may fit D (5 bases each). The CDR3 is 15 amino acids. CDR1 DFQATT and CDR2 SNEGSKA come from the germline V gene (reference sequence). V shed 3 bases and J shed 0 bases, with 12 bases lying between them. This CDR3 is CSARNGDPSYNEQFF. The DNA for the CDR3 is TGCAGTGCTAGGAACGGGGACCCCTCCTACAATGAGCAGTTCTTC.

V usage is TRBV5-8 and J usage is TRBJ2-4; 10 nucleotides align to TRBD1. From germline, CDR1 is SGHTS and CDR2 YDEGEE. J gave up 8 bases and V 7 bases, and 9 bases lay outside the gene matches. The CDR3 contains 14 residues. CDR3 protein: CASSTGQGHDIQYF. CDR3 nucleotides: TGTGCCAGCTCGACGGGACAGGGGCATGACATTCAGTACTTC.

This clonotype has ten or more counts. The chain carries TRBV20-1 and TRBJ2-3; D call uncertain. V dropped 2 bases and J dropped 2 bases, with 20 bases sitting between them. From germline, CDR1 is DFQATT and CDR2 SNEGSKA (reference sequence). The CDR3 consists of 17 residues. The CDR3 DNA follows: TGCAGTGCTAGACCCCTCGGGCTAGTGCCTGTCACAGATACGCAGTATTTT. Its protein product is CSARPLGLVPVTDTQYF.

This clonotype was counted ten times or more. The chain is built from TRBV11-3 and TRBJ2-7, with D uncertain. CDR1 SGHNT and CDR2 YENEEA come from the germline V gene. V lost 5 bases to trimming and J lost 2 bases, with 16 bases between them. CDR3 size: 15 residues. The CDR3 loop reads CASSTSGASPYEQYF. As DNA, the CDR3 is TGTGCCAGCAGCACCTCTGGCGCGTCCCCCTACGAGCAGTACTTC.

This clonotype was seen a few times. J is TRBJ1-2 and V is TRBV14; 11 bases are shared with TRBD1. Germline loops: CDR1 SGHDN, CDR2 FVKESK. The CDR3 loop spans 14 amino acids. J was trimmed by 7 bases and V by 6 bases; bases with no gene match: 7. The CDR3 nucleotides are TGTGCCAGCAGACGAACCGGGACAGGGGGTGGCTACACCTTC. Encoded protein: CASRRTGTGGGYTF.

The chain uses TRBV5-8 and TRBJ1-5; a possible D gene is TRBD1 (5 bases). The length of the CDR3 is 14 residues. Germline V lookup: CDR1 SGHTS, CDR2 YDEGEE. The ends were cut back, 4 bases at V and 4 bases at J, with 12 bases in the middle. The CDR3 DNA sequence: TGTGCCAGCAGCCTGGGACTGCGTAATCAGCCCCAGCATTTT. It is translated as CASSLGLRNQPQHF.

This clonotype was observed at least ten times. V and J are TRBV28 and TRBJ2-3; D might be TRBD1 (6 bases). Looked up from germline, CDR1 is MDHEN and CDR2 is SYDVKM. Trimming cost V 8 bases and J 0 bases, with 24 bases left between them. The CDR3 has 18 residues. The CDR3 is CASSRPRDTGSSTDTQYF. In DNA form, the CDR3 reads TGTGCCAGCTCCCGGCCCCGGGATACAGGGAGTAGCACAGATACGCAGTATTTT.

This clonotype was seen repeatedly, ten times or more. V gene TRBV3-1 combines with J gene TRBJ1-3, with a weak D call TRBD1 (5 bases). Germline CDR1 and CDR2: LGHDT and YNNKEL (reference sequence). Trimming removed 10 bases from V and 3 bases from J, with 13 bases in between. The CDR3 has 13 amino acids. This CDR3 is CATTPGGGNTIYF. As DNA, the CDR3 is TGTGCCACCACCCCGGGGGGTGGAAACACCATATATTTT.

Ten or more counts support this clonotype. The J gene is TRBJ2-3, the V gene TRBV3-1; D unresolved. Germline lookup yields CDR1 LGHDT and CDR2 YNNKEL (reference sequence). The CDR3 runs to 15 residues. V was clipped by 4 bases and J by 4 bases, with 15 bases between them. The CDR3 sequence: CASSPLTGGADTQYF. The CDR3 DNA reads TGTGCCAGCAGCCCCTTGACTGGTGGGGCAGATACGCAGTATTTT.

The chain carries TRBV6-1 and TRBJ2-3, with 11 bases aligning to TRBD2. The germline CDR1 and CDR2 sequences are MNHNS and SASEGT. After removal of 5 bases from V and 0 bases from J, the junction contained 7 bases not matched to a gene. This CDR3 has 17 amino acids. This CDR3 reads CASSPGLAALSTDTQYF. Here the CDR3 DNA reads TGTGCCAGCAGTCCGGGACTAGCGGCACTTAGCACAGATACGCAGTATTTT.

This clonotype has just a few counts. CDR3 nucleotide sequence: TGCGCCAGCAGCCAAGATCACCAGACAGGCCTTAATGAAAAACTGTTTTTT. Protein: CASSQDHQTGLNEKLFF. The chain uses TRBV4-1 and TRBJ1-4, with a possible D match to TRBD1 (6 bases). The CDR3 covers 17 residues. Trimming removed 0 bases from V and 4 bases from J, with 15 bases in between. Germline CDR1 reads MGHRA; CDR2 reads YSYEKL.

The table lists this clonotype with many counts. The gene calls are TRBV7-3 and TRBJ2-1, with a possible D match to TRBD2 (5 bases). The CDR3 is made up of 15 amino acids. In germline, CDR1 is SGHTA, CDR2 FQGTGA. Trimming stripped 4 bases from V and 5 bases from J, with 15 bases between. Here the CDR3 reads CASSSRRIPHNEQFF. For the CDR3, the DNA is TGTGCCAGCAGCTCCCGGAGGATCCCGCACAATGAGCAGTTCTTC.

This chain uses TRBV4-3 with TRBJ1-2; maybe TRBD1 (5 bases). Germline lookup yields CDR1 LGHNA and CDR2 YSLEER. The V end was cut by 0 bases, the J end by 0 bases, with 11 bases between. CDR3 size: 16 residues. The CDR3 loop reads CASSQDWGTPNYGYTF. As DNA, the CDR3 is TGCGCCAGCAGCCAAGATTGGGGGACTCCTAACTATGGCTACACCTTC.

The chain carries TRBV6-2 or TRBV6-3 and TRBJ2-1; D unclear. The ends were cut back, 1 base at V and 2 bases at J, with 9 bases in the middle. The germline CDR1 and CDR2 sequences are MNHEY and SVGEGT. The CDR3 extends over 15 amino acids. CDR3 sequence (DNA): TGTGCCAGCAGTTACTTGGCGGCAGCCTACAATGAGCAGTTCTTC. Its translation is CASSYLAAAYNEQFF.

Points on this clonotype: A much larger clone differs by one base, so this may be a read error. CDR3 residues: CASSQVAGRYGCTF. CDR3 DNA: TGTGCCAGCAGCCAAGTTGCAGGGCGCTATGGCTGCACCTTC. The genes are TRBV3-1 and TRBJ1-2, with D possibly being TRBD1 (5 bases). In germline, CDR1 is LGHDT, CDR2 YNNKEL (reference sequence). This CDR3 has 14 amino acids.

This clonotype turned up a few times. A much larger clone lies one base from this, so it may be a read error. The chain links TRBV11-2 to TRBJ2-1; 9 bases are shared with TRBD2. Germline lookup yields CDR1 SGHAT and CDR2 FQNNGV. This CDR3 comprises 16 residues. The CDR3 reads CVSSLDLPSGANEQFF. The CDR3 nucleotides are TGTGTCAGCAGCTTAGATCTCCCTAGCGGGGCCAATGAGCAGTTCTTC. The full variable domain, with the rest looked up from reference TRBV11-2 and TRBJ2-1, is EAGVAQSPRYKIIEKRQSVAFWCNPISGHATLYWYQQILGQGPKLLIQFQNNGVVDDSQLPKDRFSAERLKGVDSTLKIQPAKLEDSAVYLCVSSLDLPSGANEQFFGPGTRLTVL.

This clonotype showed up just a few times. The chain uses TRBV29-1 and TRBJ2-5, with D possibly being TRBD1 or TRBD2 (5 bases each). Germline assignment: CDR1 SQVTM and CDR2 ANQGSEA. The CDR3 is 16 amino acids. Between the trimmed V and J ends, which lost 7 bases and 1 base, there was a span of 22 bases. The CDR3 DNA reads as TGCAGCGCTGCGAAGCCACCACGGGGCGGCCAAGAGACCCAGTACTTC. Protein: CSAAKPPRGGQETQYF.

This clonotype occurred many times. The chain is built from TRBV7-9 and TRBJ1-1; D gene unclear. The V end was cut by 2 bases, the J end by 2 bases, with 18 bases between. Germline lookup yields CDR1 SEHNR and CDR2 FQNEAQ (reference sequence). CDR3 size: 17 residues. The DNA for the CDR3 is TGTGCCAGCAGCTTATTGAGGCCGGCGGGCAGAAACACTGAAGCTTTCTTT. It codes for CASSLLRPAGRNTEAFF. The whole variable domain, filled in from reference TRBV7-9 and TRBJ1-1, reads DTGVSQNPRHKITKRGQNVTFRCDPISEHNRLYWYRQTLGQGPEFLTYFQNEAQLEKSRLLSDRFSAERPKGSFSTLEIQRTEQGDSAMYLCASSLLRPAGRNTEAFFGQGTRLTVV.

This clonotype was seen many times. V is TRBV2 and J is TRBJ1-5; D is unresolved. Trimming shortened V by 3 bases and J by 0 bases, and 9 bases separated the two germline ends. Germline V gives CDR1 SNHLY, CDR2 FYNNEI. The CDR3 has 15 amino acids. Written as DNA, the CDR3 is TGTGCCAGCAGTGACGGGAGGGCTAGCAATCAGCCCCAGCATTTT. Translation: CASSDGRASNQPQHF.

About this clonotype itself: One end of the junction is discordant with germline, which a read error may explain. V gene TRBV6-1 combines with J gene TRBJ2-3; D may correspond to TRBD1 or TRBD2 (6 bases each). Germline V CDR1 and CDR2: MNHNS, SASEGT. There are 15 residues in the CDR3. CDR3 nucleotides: TGTGCCAGCAGAACTCACGAGGGGGGCACAGATACGCGGTATTTT. Translated: CASRTHEGGTDTRYF.

V usage is TRBV5-1 and J usage is TRBJ1-4; TRBD1 is a possible D gene (6 bases). The CDR3 is made up of 15 amino acids. Germline-derived CDR1 and CDR2 are SGHRS and YFSETQ. V lost 4 bases, J lost 8 bases, and 18 bases lay in between. The CDR3 region is CASSATGSPEEKLFF. CDR3 nucleotide sequence: TGCGCCAGCAGCGCAACAGGGTCCCCCGAGGAAAAACTGTTTTTT. The full variable domain, completed using reference TRBV5-1 and TRBJ1-4, is KAGVTQTPRYLIKTRGQQVTLSCSPISGHRSVSWYQQTPGQGLQFLFEYFSETQRNKGNFPGRFSGRQFSNSRSEMNVSTLELGDSALYLCASSATGSPEEKLFFGSGTQLSVL.

This chain connects TRBV7-9 to TRBJ2-3; 8 positions match TRBD1. V lost 5 bases to trimming and J lost 2 bases; unmatched junction nucleotides: 9. This CDR3 comprises 16 residues. In germline, CDR1 is SEHNR, CDR2 FQNEAQ (reference sequence). In DNA form, the CDR3 reads TGTGCCAGCAGCCCGAGACAGGGGAGATCCACAGATACGCAGTATTTT. As protein: CASSPRQGRSTDTQYF.